Below are 27 T cell receptor beta chains sequenced from a single sample in a study of cytomegalovirus exposure and HLA in healthy donors (dated 2017 in TCRdb). Receptor libraries were prepared by the immunoSEQ multiplex PCR assay. For the multiplex PCR, a mixture combining 60 forward primers for TCR Vbeta segments and 13 reverse primers for TCR Jbeta segments was used. Imported from immuneACCESS, the table was reduced by TCRdb to in-frame sequences with V and J called. These copies leave out some clones; in studies compared against another copy, an unresolved V gene accounts for under half, and the cause of the remainder is not known. The sample includes approximately 110,000 clones, with over 70% observed a single time. The leading ten clones occupy 4.2% of the sample. Material for sequencing was PBMCs. The receptor set was obtained from a woman aged 35 to 49 in good health and CMV-seropositive.

The chain has TRBV6-1 and TRBJ2-5, with 7 nucleotides matching TRBD1. This CDR3 is built from 14 residues. The germline CDR1 and CDR2 sequences are MNHNS and SASEGT. The V and J ends lost 4 bases and 4 bases, in that order; junction bases with no gene match: 6. CDR3 coding DNA: TGTGCCAGCAGTGTAAACAGGGGACGAGAGACCCAGTACTTC. Translating it yields CASSVNRGRETQYF.

The chain has TRBV9 and TRBJ2-1, with 8 nucleotides matching TRBD2. J gave up 3 bases and V 1 base, and 3 bases lay outside the gene matches. The CDR3 sequence is 15 residues long. Germline CDR1 SGDLS, CDR2 YYNGEE. The DNA of the CDR3 is TGTGCCAGCAGCGTATATGCGGGGGGCTACAATGAGCAGTTCTTC. This codes for CASSVYAGGYNEQFF.

V usage is TRBV7-2 and J usage is TRBJ2-1, with 7 nucleotides matching TRBD1. This CDR3 is 15 amino acids long. V was clipped by 3 bases and J by 9 bases; unmatched bases: 11. Germline V gene data show CDR1 as SGHTA and CDR2 as FQGNSA. The CDR3 loop is CASSFGTGVRSEQFF. The CDR3 DNA reads as TGTGCCAGCAGCTTCGGTACAGGGGTGAGAAGTGAGCAGTTCTTC. Filled out from reference TRBV7-2 and TRBJ2-1, the complete variable domain reads GAGVSQSPSNKVTEKGKDVELRCDPISGHTALYWYRQSLGQGLEFLIYFQGNSAPDKSGLPSDRFSAERTGGSVSTLTIQRTQQEDSAVYLCASSFGTGVRSEQFFGPGTRLTVL.

J is TRBJ2-1 and V is TRBV19, with 15 bases lining up with TRBD2. Germline loops: CDR1 LNHDA, CDR2 SQIVND (reference sequence). The CDR3 sequence is 17 residues long. The trim removed 7 bases at V and 3 bases at J, leaving 7 bases unmatched. The CDR3 reads CASKPGTSGRYYNEQFF. DNA for the CDR3: TGTGCCAGTAAACCCGGGACTAGCGGGAGGTACTACAATGAGCAGTTCTTC.

The V call is TRBV4-2, the J call TRBJ1-1; the match to TRBD1 covers 7 bases. V lost 0 bases, J lost 4 bases, and 8 bases stayed unmatched. Per the germline V gene, CDR1 is LGHNA and CDR2 is YNFKEQ. The length of the CDR3 is 16 residues. CDR3 loop: CASSQDPSNRGTEAFF. The CDR3 DNA reads TGTGCCAGCAGCCAAGACCCCTCGAACAGGGGCACTGAAGCTTTCTTT.

The gene calls are TRBV7-8 and TRBJ2-7; 7 bases align to TRBD1. V trimming: 5 bases; J trimming: 2 bases; junction bases outside the gene matches: 12. The CDR3 covers 16 residues. Germline CDR1 and CDR2: SGHVS and FQNEAQ. CDR3: CASSPVGTAAAYEQYF. The CDR3 coding sequence is TGTGCCAGCAGCCCGGTTGGGACAGCGGCAGCCTACGAGCAGTACTTC. The full variable domain, completed using reference TRBV7-8 and TRBJ2-7, is GAGVSQSPRYKVAKRGQDVALRCDPISGHVSLFWYQQALGQGPEFLTYFQNEAQLDKSGLPSDRFFAERPEGSVSTLKIQRTQQEDSAVYLCASSPVGTAAAYEQYFGPGTRLTVT.

The CDR3 here is CASSVKGGAPEKLFF. The CDR3 bases are TGTGCCAGCAGCGTCAAAGGGGGCGCGCCTGAAAAACTGTTTTTT. The chain is built from TRBV7-9 and TRBJ1-4, with 7 bases that match TRBD1. After removal of 5 bases from V and 7 bases from J, the junction contained 10 bases not matched to a gene. CDR1 is SEHNR, CDR2 FQNEAQ, per germline (reference sequence). The CDR3 runs to 15 residues.

The gene calls are TRBV10-3 and TRBJ1-2, with 9 bases fitting TRBD1. Germline CDR1 is ENHRY and CDR2 is SYGVKD. The CDR3 is 14 residues long. The V gene end was trimmed by 6 bases and the J gene end by 4 bases; junction bases not matched to a gene: 6. The CDR3 reads CAIRRTGEPYGYTF. The CDR3 bases are TGTGCCATCAGAAGGACAGGGGAACCCTATGGCTACACCTTC.

This chain links TRBV7-2 with TRBJ2-7; TRBD2 matches at 9 bases. The trim removed 6 bases at V and 3 bases at J, leaving 9 bases unmatched. The CDR3 has 15 residues. Germline V gene sequence: CDR1 SGHTA, CDR2 FQGNSA. The CDR3 reads CASSFSGGLVYEQYF. CDR3 DNA: TGTGCCAGCAGTTTTAGCGGGGGCCTCGTCTACGAGCAGTACTTC.

This clone was found a few times. CDR3 sequence reads: CASSLAFAGNYGYTF. CDR3 DNA: TGCGCCAGCAGCTTGGCCTTTGCGGGAAACTATGGCTACACCTTC. The chain carries TRBV5-1 and TRBJ1-2, with D uncertain. The CDR3 has 15 amino acids. The germline V and J ends were trimmed by 0 bases and 2 bases, with 11 bases remaining between them. Germline V gene sequence: CDR1 SGHRS, CDR2 YFSETQ.

This sequence joins TRBV7-9 and TRBJ1-2, with 7 nucleotides matching TRBD1. V lost 4 bases and J lost 5; bases outside the gene matches: 10. This CDR3 spans 15 amino acids. CDR1 SEHNR and CDR2 FQNEAQ come from the germline V gene (reference sequence). The CDR3 DNA is TGTGCCAGCAGCTATCCGGGACAGCTTACGTATGGCTACACCTTC. Its translation: CASSYPGQLTYGYTF.

This clone has a handful of counts. The rearrangement links TRBV30 to TRBJ1-5, with no clear D. V lost 0 bases and J lost 5, with 11 bases in between. Per the germline V gene, CDR1 is GTSNPN and CDR2 is SVGIG (reference sequence). The CDR3 spans 14 residues. CDR3 nucleotide sequence: TGTGCCTGGAGTGTAGCAGGAACCGATCAGCCCCAGCATTTT. Protein product: CAWSVAGTDQPQHF. The whole variable domain, remainder taken from reference TRBV30 and TRBJ1-5, is SQTIHQWPATLVQPVGSPLSLECTVEGTSNPNLYWYRQAAGRGLQLLFYSVGIGQISSEVPQNLSASRPQDRQFILSSKKLLLSDSGFYLCAWSVAGTDQPQHFGDGTRLSIL.

This chain joins TRBV9 and TRBJ2-2; 8 nucleotides match TRBD2. The CDR3 totals 21 residues. V was pared by 4 bases and J by 4 bases, with 24 bases of the junction left unmatched. CDR1 SGDLS and CDR2 YYNGEE come from the germline V gene. The chain's CDR3 is CASSSGRRAGDPGWGTGELFF. CDR3 coding DNA: TGTGCCAGCAGCTCCGGGAGGCGAGCGGGAGACCCGGGGTGGGGCACCGGGGAGCTGTTTTTT. The full variable domain, its missing parts supplied by reference TRBV9 and TRBJ2-2, is DSGVTQTPKHLITATGQRVTLRCSPRSGDLSVYWYQQSLDQGLQFLIQYYNGEERAKGNILERFSAQQFPDLHSELNLSSLELGDSALYFCASSSGRRAGDPGWGTGELFFGEGSRLTVL.

The gene calls are TRBV14 and TRBJ2-7; 9 positions agree with TRBD1. CDR3 length: 14 residues. CDR1 is SGHDN and CDR2 is FVKESK in the germline V gene. V gave up 4 bases and J gave up 1 base; unmatched junction bases: 2. The DNA for the CDR3 is TGTGCCAGCAGCCGCGGACAGGGGTCCTACGAGCAGTACTTC. It translates to CASSRGQGSYEQYF.

This chain uses TRBV29-1 with TRBJ2-1, with TRBD1 identical over 10 bases. V lost 3 bases, J lost 1 base, and 0 bases stayed unmatched. Germline assignment: CDR1 SQVTM and CDR2 ANQGSEA. The length of the CDR3 is 14 residues. The CDR3 DNA reads TGCAGCGTTGAGGGACAGGGGTCCTACAATGAGCAGTTCTTC. Translation gives CSVEGQGSYNEQFF.

J is TRBJ1-1 and V is TRBV10-3; a possible D gene is TRBD1 (5 bases). Germline V gene sequence: CDR1 ENHRY, CDR2 SYGVKD. V was shortened by 10 bases and J by 6 bases, with 18 bases between the two germline ends. The CDR3 extends over 13 amino acids. CDR3 in amino acids: CATQRGRGPEAFF. CDR3 nucleotide sequence: TGTGCCACCCAGCGGGGGAGAGGGCCTGAAGCTTTCTTT.

The chain carries TRBV7-9 and TRBJ2-5, with D unclear. Trimming left V 7 bases short and J 2 bases short, with 11 bases between. The CDR3 spans 13 residues. CDR1 is SEHNR, CDR2 FQNEAQ, per germline (reference sequence). The CDR3 DNA reads TGTGCCAGCACCCCCCTGGCTCAAGAGACCCAGTACTTC. Amino acids: CASTPLAQETQYF.

V and J are TRBV7-9 and TRBJ2-3; 7 nucleotides agree with TRBD2. Germline values: CDR1 SEHNR, CDR2 FQNEAQ (reference sequence). J gave up 3 bases and V 5 bases, and 11 bases lay outside the gene matches. The CDR3 contains 16 residues. The CDR3 sequence: CASSPRRLAQTDTQYF. The CDR3 region has the DNA TGTGCCAGCAGCCCTCGCCGACTAGCTCAGACAGATACGCAGTATTTT. The full variable domain, with the rest looked up from reference TRBV7-9 and TRBJ2-3, is DTGVSQNPRHKITKRGQNVTFRCDPISEHNRLYWYRQTLGQGPEFLTYFQNEAQLEKSRLLSDRFSAERPKGSFSTLEIQRTEQGDSAMYLCASSPRRLAQTDTQYFGPGTRLTVL.

The chain is built from TRBV19 and TRBJ2-5; tentative D call: TRBD1 (5 bases). Germline V gene sequence: CDR1 LNHDA, CDR2 SQIVND (reference sequence). The CDR3 consists of 14 residues. The V and J ends lost 5 bases and 2 bases respectively, with 12 bases between them. The CDR3 sequence: CASSAREGQETQYF. Here the CDR3 DNA reads TGTGCCAGTAGTGCCAGGGAAGGGCAAGAGACCCAGTACTTC.

V and J are TRBV6-1 and TRBJ2-3; maybe TRBD2 (7 bases). With 4 bases removed from V and 0 bases from J, the gap between germline ends came to 17 bases. Germline-derived CDR1 and CDR2 are MNHNS and SASEGT. This CDR3 has 17 amino acids. CDR3 loop: CASSVREGGWSTDTQYF. The CDR3 DNA is TGTGCCAGCAGTGTGAGGGAGGGGGGGTGGAGCACAGATACGCAGTATTTT.

J is TRBJ2-7 and V is TRBV4-1; a weak D match, TRBD1 (5 bases). V was cut by 0 bases and J by 2 bases, with 20 bases left in between. Germline CDR1 and CDR2: MGHRA and YSYEKL. CDR3 length: 18 amino acids. This CDR3 reads CASSQDVRLAGPPYEQYF. The CDR3 DNA reads as TGCGCCAGCAGCCAAGATGTCCGGTTGGCAGGGCCGCCCTACGAGCAGTACTTC.

The V and J genes are TRBV2 and TRBJ1-5, with TRBD1 as a possible D gene (5 bases). V was cut by 7 bases and J by 5 bases, with 15 bases left in between. The CDR3 is 14 amino acids. Germline lookup yields CDR1 SNHLY and CDR2 FYNNEI. CDR3 sequence reads: CASNEGRRDQPQHF. For the CDR3, the DNA is TGTGCCAGCAATGAGGGGCGTAGGGATCAGCCCCAGCATTTT.

This sequence joins TRBV5-1 and TRBJ1-6; 10 positions match TRBD1. J was trimmed by 4 bases and V by 9 bases; bases with no gene match: 10. CDR3 length: 16 amino acids. Per the germline V gene, CDR1 is SGHRS and CDR2 is YFSETQ. CDR3 protein: CAIDLRDRGYNSPLHF. CDR3 coding DNA: TGCGCCATCGACCTCCGGGACAGGGGTTATAATTCACCCCTCCACTTT.

V and J are TRBV6-5 and TRBJ2-1; the match to TRBD1 covers 8 bases. J was trimmed by 4 bases and V by 0 bases; bases with no gene match: 5. CDR1 and CDR2 from the germline V gene are MNHEY and SVGAGI. The CDR3 is made up of 16 amino acids. CDR3 protein: CASSYSSGGPYNEQFF. CDR3 bases: TGTGCCAGCAGTTACTCGTCAGGGGGCCCTTACAATGAGCAGTTCTTC.

The V call is TRBV5-4, the J call TRBJ1-2, with a possible D match to TRBD1 (5 bases). V was pared by 4 bases and J by 0 bases, with 7 bases between. This CDR3 has 13 amino acids. Germline loops: CDR1 SGHNT, CDR2 YYREEE (reference sequence). The DNA for the CDR3 is TGTGCCAGCAGCGAGACAGCTAACTATGGCTACACCTTC. Protein product: CASSETANYGYTF.

The V gene is TRBV7-9, the J gene TRBJ2-3, with 7 positions matching TRBD2. The germline V gene has CDR1 SEHNR and CDR2 FQNEAQ (reference sequence). The CDR3 loop spans 16 amino acids. J gave up 3 bases and V 2 bases, and 8 bases lay outside the gene matches. The DNA of the CDR3 is TGTGCCAGCAGCTTAAGACCCTGGGGGGGGACAGATACGCAGTATTTT. It is translated as CASSLRPWGGTDTQYF.

This clone was seen more than once but under ten times. The rearrangement links TRBV18 to TRBJ2-5, with D unresolved. Per the germline V gene, CDR1 is KGHSH and CDR2 is LQKENI. Trimming left V 2 bases short and J 1 base short, with 8 bases between. This CDR3 contains 14 residues. CDR3 loop: CASSPSHSQETQYF. The CDR3 coding sequence is TGTGCCAGCTCACCAAGCCACAGCCAAGAGACCCAGTACTTC.